This TCR beta chain originates from a study of shared clonotypes between healthy human individuals. Study results and limitations: A handful of donors held about 5% of naive CD4 clonotypes in common.

CDR1 and CDR2 from the germline V gene are SGHVS and FNYEAQ. Trimming cost V 1 base and J 1 base; bases outside gene matches: 9. The CDR3 runs 18 residues. A note on this clone: Its specificity is not known.

Deep was the level used in running the assay. Some clones are missing from TCRdb's copy, which holds only in-frame ones; the method was immunoSEQ multiplex PCR. The table has about 980,000 clones, approximately 80% seen once. The study drew all its donors from Caucasian adults living in Nashville, Tennessee. Naive CD45RA+ and memory CD45RA-negative subsets were split from CD4+ cells. The rearrangement uses TRBV7-6 and TRBJ2-3; the match to TRBD2 covers 9 bases. The TCR was taken from a man between 18 and 29 years old in good health. The sample comprised memory CD4+ T cells sorted from blood. Subset here: CD45RA-negative fraction. The CDR3 loop is CASSLGLAAAGGTDTQYF. The CDR3 nucleotides are TGTGCCAGCAGCTTAGGACTAGCGGCAGCTGGGGGCACAGATACGCAGTATTTT.